The 31 T cell receptor beta chains given below trace back to one sample, sequenced in a study of vaccination effects on CD4 cells after COVID-19. TCRdb's copy holds only in-frame clones and misses some; the assay was immunoSEQ multiplex PCR. The repertoire holds approximately 74,000 clones, with 60% to 80% as singletons. In the ViraFEST assay, antigen-specific CD4+ clonotypes were identified by expansion after peptide-pool stimulation. Investigators separated out CD4+ T cells once more than nine days of culture had passed. Participants were vaccinated with two doses of either the BNT162b2 or mRNA-1273 vaccine. The antigens these receptors bind are not known. The sample consisted of CD4+ T cells from PBMCs cultured with HCoV-OC43 spike peptides, taken after COVID-19 vaccination. Noted subset: HCoV-OC43 spike overlapping peptide pool stimulation. The receptors were gathered from a human donor who received a COVID-19 vaccine.

The rearrangement links TRBV7-8 to TRBJ1-2; tentatively, D is TRBD1 (6 bases). The V and J ends lost 2 bases and 4 bases respectively, with 17 bases between them. CDR1 is SGHVS, CDR2 FQNEAQ, per germline. This CDR3 has 16 residues. The CDR3 DNA follows: TGTGCCAGCAGCTTAAACGGGTGGGGAGGGGGCTATGGCTACACCTTC. Translating gives CASSLNGWGGGYGYTF.

V and J are TRBV24-1 and TRBJ2-2; 7 nucleotides line up with TRBD2. Germline CDR1 is KGHDR and CDR2 is SFDVKD. The CDR3 totals 15 residues. V shed 2 bases, J shed 5 bases, and the junction held 4 bases outside the gene matches. CDR3 coding DNA: TGTGCCACCAGTGATTGGGAGGGAAGTACCGGGGAGCTGTTTTTT. This gives the protein CATSDWEGSTGELFF.

The V call is TRBV4-1, the J call TRBJ2-1; D ambiguous. Germline CDR1 and CDR2: MGHRA and YSYEKL. V lost 0 bases to trimming and J lost 4 bases, with 7 bases between them. This CDR3 has 14 residues. CDR3 DNA: TGCGCCAGCAGCCAAGATGAAGTATACAATGAGCAGTTCTTC. It specifies CASSQDEVYNEQFF.

The rearrangement joins TRBV12-3 or TRBV12-4 to TRBJ1-4, with D unresolved. This CDR3 has 12 residues. With 6 bases removed from V and 14 bases from J, the gap between germline ends came to 16 bases. The CDR3 spells CASSPIPGRLFF. Here the CDR3 DNA reads TGTGCCAGCAGCCCAATCCCCGGTAGGCTGTTTTTT.

The J gene is TRBJ1-2, the V gene TRBV12-3 or TRBV12-4; possible D gene TRBD1, 5 bases. This CDR3 is 13 amino acids long. Trimming shortened V by 6 bases and J by 6 bases, and 14 bases separated the two germline ends. The CDR3 loop reads CASSYKGQNGYTF. The DNA of the CDR3 is TGTGCCAGCAGCTACAAGGGGCAAAATGGCTACACCTTC.

The chain is built from TRBV7-9 and TRBJ1-1; no clear D. Trimming pared 2 bases from V and 4 bases from J, leaving 11 bases between. This CDR3 comprises 14 residues. Germline V gene sequence: CDR1 SEHNR, CDR2 FQNEAQ (reference sequence). DNA of the CDR3: TGTGCCAGCAGCTTAATCTATGAGGGCACTGAAGCTTTCTTT. Its protein product is CASSLIYEGTEAFF.

To note about this clone: The same CDR3 arises from other DNA sequences in this sample as well. The chain recombines TRBV19 with TRBJ2-1, with no clear D. Germline CDR1 is LNHDA and CDR2 is SQIVND (reference sequence). The V gene lost 8 bases and the J gene lost 7 bases, with 9 bases spanning the gap. The CDR3 covers 11 residues. As DNA, the CDR3 is TGTGCCAGTTCTATCCGGAATGAGCAGTTCTTC. Protein sequence: CASSIRNEQFF.

The V call is TRBV5-5, the J call TRBJ1-6; 7 nucleotides match TRBD1. The V and J ends lost 3 bases and 7 bases, in that order; junction bases with no gene match: 7. The germline gives CDR1 SGHKS, CDR2 YYEKEE (reference sequence). There are 15 residues in the CDR3. CDR3 sequence: CASSSTTGRNSPLHF. CDR3 coding DNA: TGTGCCAGCAGCTCGACGACAGGGAGAAATTCACCCCTCCACTTT.

The CDR3 DNA reads TGTGCCAGCAGTGAGGGACAGGGATTTTATGAGCAGTTCTTC. It translates to CASSEGQGFYEQFF. The chain uses TRBV28 and TRBJ2-1, with TRBD1 matching over 9 bases. The CDR3 extends over 14 amino acids. Germline V CDR1 and CDR2: MDHEN, SYDVKM. The trim removed 5 bases at V and 8 bases at J, leaving 7 bases unmatched.

The V gene is TRBV6-1, the J gene TRBJ1-1, with D hard to call. V was trimmed by 3 bases and J by 1 base, leaving 6 bases between them. Germline V gene data show CDR1 as MNHNS and CDR2 as SASEGT. The CDR3 extends over 13 amino acids. CDR3 region: CASSETPNTEAFF. CDR3 DNA: TGTGCCAGCAGTGAGACACCGAACACTGAAGCTTTCTTT.

This clone came up once. V gene TRBV4-1 combines with J gene TRBJ1-5; D not certain. V lost 2 bases and J 4 bases, leaving 12 bases between the germline ends. CDR1 MGHRA and CDR2 YSYEKL come from the germline V gene. CDR3 length: 15 amino acids. CDR3 in DNA: TGCGCCAGCAGCCAAACCTATCCGAAAAATCAGCCCCAGCATTTT. This gives the protein CASSQTYPKNQPQHF.

The chain is built from TRBV7-3 and TRBJ2-5, with D possibly TRBD2 on 6 matching bases. The CDR3 runs to 14 residues. Looked up from germline, CDR1 is SGHTA and CDR2 is FQGTGA. V shed 2 bases and J shed 4 bases, with 11 bases lying between them. CDR3 bases: TGTGCCAGCAGCTTAGGAGGGCCGGGAGAGACCCAGTACTTC. Translated: CASSLGGPGETQYF.

Only a few counts were recorded for this clone. The rearrangement links TRBV4-1 to TRBJ1-6; D remains ambiguous. Trimming took 2 bases from V and 7 from J, leaving 12 bases between them. Germline CDR1 is MGHRA and CDR2 is YSYEKL. The CDR3 is 15 amino acids. The CDR3: CASSQMTRPNSPLHF. CDR3 DNA: TGCGCCAGCAGCCAAATGACGCGCCCCAATTCACCCCTCCACTTT.

The chain uses TRBV4-3 and TRBJ2-1; the D gene could be TRBD1 or TRBD2 (5 bases each). Looked up from germline, CDR1 is LGHNA and CDR2 is YSLEER. With 2 bases removed from V and 1 base from J, the gap between germline ends came to 12 bases. This CDR3 region has 16 residues. In DNA, the CDR3 is TGCGCCAGCAGCCAAAGGGACCGGAATTCCTACAATGAGCAGTTCTTC. Amino acids: CASSQRDRNSYNEQFF.

The chain joins TRBV24-1 to TRBJ2-3; 9 positions agree with TRBD1. The CDR3 consists of 16 residues. From germline, CDR1 is KGHDR and CDR2 SFDVKD. The V gene end was trimmed by 4 bases and the J gene end by 0 bases; junction bases not matched to a gene: 4. The CDR3 region has the DNA TGTGCCACCAGTGACGCGACAGGGGGAAGCACAGATACGCAGTATTTT. It encodes CATSDATGGSTDTQYF.

This clone was picked up a small number of times. The CDR3 DNA follows: TGTGCCAGCAGCTTCCTTCAGGGTCCCGACACCGGGGAGCTGTTTTTT. The encoded protein is CASSFLQGPDTGELFF. V usage is TRBV7-7 and J usage is TRBJ2-2; tentatively, D is TRBD1 (5 bases). This CDR3 has 16 amino acids. V lost 3 bases, J lost 3 bases, and 14 bases lay in between. The germline CDR1 and CDR2 sequences are SSHAT and FNYEAQ (reference sequence).

This chain's CDR3 is CASSFTDTQYF. The CDR3 coding sequence is TGTGCCAGCAGTTTCACAGATACGCAGTATTTT. The J gene is TRBJ2-3, the V gene TRBV12-3 or TRBV12-4; the D is unclear. This CDR3 has 11 amino acids. The V and J ends lost 3 bases and 2 bases respectively, with 0 bases between them.

V gene TRBV4-1 combines with J gene TRBJ2-3; 10 bases match TRBD2. Germline lookup yields CDR1 MGHRA and CDR2 YSYEKL. The trim removed 1 base at V and 5 bases at J, leaving 9 bases unmatched. This CDR3 spans 17 amino acids. CDR3 nucleotides: TGCGCCAGCAGCCAAGGCCCGACAGCGGGGGGGCGAGATACGCAGTATTTT. It codes for CASSQGPTAGGRDTQYF.

The CDR3 region is CASSVEAASGMGYTF. CDR3 DNA sequence: TGTGCCAGCAGCGTAGAGGCAGCCAGTGGCATGGGCTACACCTTC. The V gene is TRBV9, the J gene TRBJ1-2; D uncertain. With 0 bases removed from V and 8 bases from J, the gap between germline ends came to 17 bases. The CDR3 length is 15 residues. Per the germline V gene, CDR1 is SGDLS and CDR2 is YYNGEE.

The chain joins TRBV29-1 to TRBJ2-3; the D gene is possibly TRBD1 (5 bases). V was shortened by 8 bases and J by 2 bases, with 17 bases between the two germline ends. The CDR3 length is 14 residues. CDR1 is SQVTM, CDR2 ANQGSEA, per germline. CDR3 in DNA: TGCAGCTGGGGCGCCGCATTTAACACAGATACGCAGTATTTT. It encodes CSWGAAFNTDTQYF.

This clone was seen a few times. This rearrangement joins TRBV4-1 to TRBJ2-3; 7 bases are shared with TRBD2. Looked up from germline, CDR1 is MGHRA and CDR2 is YSYEKL. CDR3 length: 16 residues. V shed 7 bases and J 6 bases; nucleotides not matched to a gene: 16. CDR3 amino acids: CASTLKFLGTNDTQYF. The DNA for the CDR3 is TGCGCCAGCACCCTAAAATTCCTCGGGACTAACGATACGCAGTATTTT.

The CDR3 region is CASSLSGTSGGPNTGELFF. Written as DNA, the CDR3 is TGTGCCAGCAGCTTAAGTGGGACTAGCGGGGGCCCTAACACCGGGGAGCTGTTTTTT. V and J are TRBV7-3 and TRBJ2-2, with 14 bases matching TRBD2. The length of the CDR3 is 19 residues. Germline V gene lookup returns CDR1 SGHTA and CDR2 FQGTGA. Losses at the gene ends were 1 base for V and 2 bases for J; bases not matched to a gene: 6.

The chain has TRBV19 and TRBJ1-4; D may be TRBD1 (5 bases). The germline V and J ends were trimmed by 6 bases and 7 bases, with 15 bases remaining between them. The CDR3 has 14 residues. Germline CDR1 is LNHDA and CDR2 is SQIVND (reference sequence). The DNA of the CDR3 is TGTGCCAGTAGCCTCCAGGGACGAGGTGAAAAACTGTTTTTT. Amino acid sequence: CASSLQGRGEKLFF.

DNA of the CDR3: TGTGCCAGCAGATCTAGCGGGGGGGGCACAGATACGCAGTATTTT. Encoded protein: CASRSSGGGTDTQYF. The chain couples TRBV7-2 to TRBJ2-3, with 12 bases aligning to TRBD2. Germline CDR1 reads SGHTA; CDR2 reads FQGNSA. Germline trimming cut 6 bases from V and 1 base from J; bases unmatched to any gene: 2. This CDR3 spans 15 amino acids. Drawing the rest from reference TRBV7-2 and TRBJ2-3, the complete variable domain is GAGVSQSPSNKVTEKGKDVELRCDPISGHTALYWYRQSLGQGLEFLIYFQGNSAPDKSGLPSDRFSAERTGGSVSTLTIQRTQQEDSAVYLCASRSSGGGTDTQYFGPGTRLTVL.

The CDR3 loop reads CATTPASSYEQYV. DNA of the CDR3: TGTGCCACCACTCCTGCATCTTCCTACGAGCAGTACGTC. This chain joins TRBV6-5 and TRBJ2-7; D is undetermined. The V and J ends lost 10 bases and 1 base respectively, with 14 bases between them. Germline CDR1 reads MNHEY; CDR2 reads SVGAGI. The CDR3 runs to 13 residues.

V is TRBV4-1 and J is TRBJ2-5; D remains ambiguous. From germline, CDR1 is MGHRA and CDR2 YSYEKL. Trimming cost V 0 bases and J 5 bases, with 19 bases left between them. This CDR3 is 17 amino acids long. The CDR3 DNA follows: TGCGCCAGCAGCCAAGAAGGGCGGCGGTACCCTGGGGAGACCCAGTACTTC. This codes for CASSQEGRRYPGETQYF.

This rearrangement joins TRBV30 to TRBJ1-1; 9 positions match TRBD1. V shed 3 bases, J shed 9 bases, and the junction held 11 bases outside the gene matches. The CDR3 sequence is 14 residues long. Germline assignment: CDR1 GTSNPN and CDR2 SVGIG (reference sequence). The CDR3 nucleotides are TGTGCCTGGAGCCACGACTCACAGGGGGCAAAAGCTTTCTTT. It specifies CAWSHDSQGAKAFF.

This clone was counted a single time. This rearrangement joins TRBV5-1 to TRBJ2-7, with 7 bases that match TRBD1. J gave up 3 bases and V 7 bases, and 10 bases lay outside the gene matches. Germline CDR1 is SGHRS and CDR2 is YFSETQ. The CDR3 runs to 14 residues. CDR3 residues: CASPRTGVGYEQYV. CDR3 in DNA: TGCGCCAGCCCAAGGACAGGCGTGGGCTACGAGCAGTACGTC.

V gene TRBV6-2 or TRBV6-3 combines with J gene TRBJ1-5; D remains unclear. Germline-derived CDR1 and CDR2 are MNHEY and SVGEGT. The V and J ends lost 2 bases and 0 bases respectively, with 14 bases between them. CDR3 length equals 17 residues. CDR3 bases: TGTGCCAGCAGTTACGTATCCTCCGGGAATAGCAATCAGCCCCAGCATTTT. Encoded protein: CASSYVSSGNSNQPQHF.

The rearrangement joins TRBV28 to TRBJ1-3; D remains ambiguous. Germline loops: CDR1 MDHEN, CDR2 SYDVKM. Deletions cut 2 bases from V and 3 bases from J, with 5 bases between. The CDR3 loop spans 13 amino acids. CDR3 in DNA: TGTGCCAGCAGTTTACAGGTTGGAAACACCATATATTTT. As protein: CASSLQVGNTIYF.

This sequence joins TRBV5-1 and TRBJ1-1; D is unresolved. Germline assignment: CDR1 SGHRS and CDR2 YFSETQ. V lost 4 bases and J lost 1, with 8 bases in between. CDR3 length: 13 amino acids. CDR3 coding DNA: TGCGCCAGCAGCGAATCAGGGAACACTGAAGCTTTCTTT. This encodes CASSESGNTEAFF.